The text below deals with one TCR beta chain. The sample comes from a study of naive and memory T cell subsets. Both TRBC1 and TRBC2 were covered by a beta constant-region primer of two equimolar oligonucleotides. The ligated cDNA underwent four PCR rounds using SP2 and nested alpha and beta constant-region primers. One entry per CDR3 protein results from TCRdb running MiXCR on the UMI-ligation and nested PCR reads. The data contain tens of thousands of distinct CDR3 sequences, 9% to 9.5% of them singletons. Separate alpha and beta amplification began at the second PCR step. This CDR3 spans 15 amino acids. V shed 1 base and J shed 2 bases, with 12 bases lying between them. Germline values: CDR1 LGHNA, CDR2 YSLEER.

V is TRBV4-3 and J is TRBJ2-7; weak D call: TRBD2 (6 bases). Sequencing used naive CD8+ T cells from blood. The receptor was isolated from a human donor in good health. CDR3 in amino acids: CASSQGAGPTYEQYF. DNA for the CDR3: TGCGCCAGCAGCCAAGGGGCGGGGCCAACCTACGAGCAGTACTTC.